This T cell receptor beta chain was sequenced during a study of PD-1 blockade in classical Hodgkin lymphoma. Whole-study findings and limits: Newly diagnosed patients were reported to exhibit reduced baseline TCR diversity relative to healthy donors. Complete responders started with a diversity level that resembled newly diagnosed patients at baseline. By cycle point C4D1, TCR diversity had risen significantly in CD4+ cells (but not CD8+ cells). Possibly reflecting disease activity or prior therapy, repertoire differences have causes that remain undefined.

Each and every patient relapsed after autologous stem cell transplantation, and patients got differing brentuximab vedotin exposure. Measured with immunoSEQ multiplex PCR; TCRdb has only the in-frame clones, and not every one. The sample has 30,000 to 35,000 clones, roughly four fifths seen once. V lost 4 bases to trimming and J lost 2 bases; unmatched junction nucleotides: 8. The germline CDR1 and CDR2 sequences are SGHRS and YFSETQ. CDR3 length: 16 residues. A note on this clone: Its matching antigen is unknown.

The rearrangement uses TRBV5-1 and TRBJ2-7, with 11 nucleotides matching TRBD2. The specimen comprised peripheral blood mononuclear cells (PBMCs), sampled at baseline. This sequence was found in a human donor with classical Hodgkin lymphoma. The chain's CDR3 is CASSRDGLAGTYEQYF. CDR3 sequence (DNA): TGCGCCAGCAGCCGCGACGGACTAGCGGGCACCTACGAGCAGTACTTC. The full variable domain, rest sourced from reference TRBV5-1 and TRBJ2-7, is KAGVTQTPRYLIKTRGQQVTLSCSPISGHRSVSWYQQTPGQGLQFLFEYFSETQRNKGNFPGRFSGRQFSNSRSEMNVSTLELGDSALYLCASSRDGLAGTYEQYFGPGTRLTVT.